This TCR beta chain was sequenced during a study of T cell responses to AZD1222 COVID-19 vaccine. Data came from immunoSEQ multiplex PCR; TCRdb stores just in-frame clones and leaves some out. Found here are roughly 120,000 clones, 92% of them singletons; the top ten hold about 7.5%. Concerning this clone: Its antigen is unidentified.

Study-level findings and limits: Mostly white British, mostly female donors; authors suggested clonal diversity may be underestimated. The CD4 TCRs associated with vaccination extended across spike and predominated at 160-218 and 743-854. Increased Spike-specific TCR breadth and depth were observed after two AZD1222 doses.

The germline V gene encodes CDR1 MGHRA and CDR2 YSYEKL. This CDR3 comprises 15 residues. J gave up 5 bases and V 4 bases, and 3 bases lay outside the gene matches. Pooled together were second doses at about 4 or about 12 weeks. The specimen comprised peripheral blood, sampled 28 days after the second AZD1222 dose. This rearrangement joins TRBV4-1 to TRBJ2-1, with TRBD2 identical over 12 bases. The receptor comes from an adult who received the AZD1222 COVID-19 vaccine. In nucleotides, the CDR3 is TGCGCCAGCAGCCCCACTAGCGGGGGGAACAATGAGCAGTTCTTC. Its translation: CASSPTSGGNNEQFF.